This T cell receptor beta chain was captured in a study of multiple sclerosis patients with progressive multifocal leukoencephalopathy. With respect to this clone: Its antigen is undetermined.

As for time point: before natalizumab initiation. The T0 samples predate the first natalizumab infusion. The table came from immunoSEQ multiplex PCR; TCRdb's copy has only in-frame clones and leaves some out. Here the sample spans roughly 31,000 clones, roughly 90% being singletons. Study conclusions and caveats: It is unclear whether the findings reflect JC virus infection or general immunocompromise. Most PML patients had lower entropy, suggesting less diverse TRB repertoires.

Sequencing used PBMCs. This clonotype was sampled from a human donor with multiple sclerosis.

The CDR3 sequence: CASSQALTYGYTF. The CDR3 DNA is TGTGCCAGCAGCCAAGCTCTAACCTATGGCTACACCTTC. V is TRBV4-2 and J is TRBJ1-2; D is ambiguous. Trimming shortened V by 1 base and J by 4 bases, and 7 bases separated the two germline ends. Per germline, CDR1 LGHNA and CDR2 YNFKEQ. CDR3 length: 13 residues.